The next 9 T cell receptor beta chains were all read from a single sample in a study of blood T cell repertoires in COVID-19. Assay: immunoSEQ multiplex PCR; the TCRdb copy retains only in-frame clones and omits some. The sample includes 350,000 to 500,000 clones, more than 70% of them seen just once. Sample: PBMCs or T cells enriched from blood (not recorded which). The receptor set was obtained from a woman between 18 and 29 years old who had been exposed to COVID-19.

The chain combines TRBV7-2 with TRBJ1-1; TRBD1 is a possible D gene (6 bases). Looked up from germline, CDR1 is SGHTA and CDR2 is FQGNSA. With 5 bases removed from V and 0 bases from J, the gap between germline ends came to 16 bases. This CDR3 comprises 16 residues. CDR3 coding DNA: TGTGCCAGCAGCCGCTTAGCAGGGGCTCTGAACACTGAAGCTTTCTTT. Amino acid sequence: CASSRLAGALNTEAFF.

V is TRBV7-9 and J is TRBJ1-4; D not certain. CDR1 SEHNR and CDR2 FQNEAQ come from the germline V gene (reference sequence). Trimming removed 2 bases from V and 6 bases from J, with 7 bases in between. CDR3 length: 13 amino acids. In nucleotides, the CDR3 is TGTGCCAGCAGCTTAAGACACGATGAAAAACTGTTTTTT. Translating gives CASSLRHDEKLFF.

The V gene is TRBV14, the J gene TRBJ2-1; D call uncertain. With 0 bases removed from V and 0 bases from J, the gap between germline ends came to 12 bases. The CDR3 sequence is 17 residues long. CDR1 SGHDN and CDR2 FVKESK come from the germline V gene. Here the CDR3 reads CASSQDLATSSYNEQFF. The CDR3 coding sequence is TGTGCCAGCAGCCAAGATTTGGCAACCAGCTCCTACAATGAGCAGTTCTTC.

The chain links TRBV4-1 to TRBJ2-7; D perhaps matches TRBD1 (6 bases). Trimming took off 4 bases at V and 7 bases at J, with 23 bases between the two ends. The CDR3 loop spans 16 amino acids. The germline gives CDR1 MGHRA, CDR2 YSYEKL. CDR3 sequence reads: CASSPSGTLVFWEQYF. CDR3 DNA: TGCGCCAGCAGCCCTTCCGGGACACTCGTTTTCTGGGAGCAGTACTTC.

The genes are TRBV27 and TRBJ1-1; 9 nucleotides align to TRBD1. The V gene end was trimmed by 5 bases and the J gene end by 0 bases; junction bases not matched to a gene: 4. This CDR3 region has 15 residues. Germline-derived CDR1 and CDR2 are MNHEY and SMNVEV (reference sequence). As DNA, the CDR3 is TGTGCCAGCAGTAGGGACAGGGCTATGAACACTGAAGCTTTCTTT. It translates to CASSRDRAMNTEAFF.

The genes are TRBV6-5 and TRBJ1-2, with 8 positions matching TRBD1. V was pared by 5 bases and J by 6 bases, with 8 bases of the junction left unmatched. CDR3 length: 14 amino acids. Germline values: CDR1 MNHEY, CDR2 SVGAGI. In nucleotides, the CDR3 is TGTGCCAGCAGTCACGGACAGGGTTTTCATGGCTACACCTTC. Translation gives CASSHGQGFHGYTF.

This clone was counted once. The J gene is TRBJ1-2, the V gene TRBV28, with 9 bases identical to TRBD1. With V trimmed by 4 bases and J by 7 bases, 10 bases remained unmatched. Germline V gene lookup returns CDR1 MDHEN and CDR2 SYDVKM. The CDR3 is 15 residues long. This CDR3 reads CASSSGGTGRGGYTF. CDR3 DNA sequence: TGTGCCAGCAGTTCGGGGGGGACAGGGCGAGGTGGCTACACCTTC.

The genes are TRBV4-1 and TRBJ2-1; D ambiguous. CDR1 and CDR2 from the germline V gene are MGHRA and YSYEKL. This CDR3 has 17 residues. The V end was cut by 1 base, the J end by 4 bases, with 17 bases between. The CDR3, as DNA: TGCGCCAGCAGCCAAGGACCACCCAAGACACCTTACAATGAGCAGTTCTTC. Protein: CASSQGPPKTPYNEQFF.

V gene TRBV7-8 combines with J gene TRBJ2-1; the D is unclear. Germline V gene lookup returns CDR1 SGHVS and CDR2 FQNEAQ. The CDR3 contains 15 residues. V was clipped by 5 bases and J by 0 bases, with 11 bases between them. In nucleotides, the CDR3 is TGTGCCAGCAGCCCAGATCCTGGCTCCTACAATGAGCAGTTCTTC. Its protein is CASSPDPGSYNEQFF. The whole variable domain, remainder taken from reference TRBV7-8 and TRBJ2-1, is GAGVSQSPRYKVAKRGQDVALRCDPISGHVSLFWYQQALGQGPEFLTYFQNEAQLDKSGLPSDRFFAERPEGSVSTLKIQRTQQEDSAVYLCASSPDPGSYNEQFFGPGTRLTVL.